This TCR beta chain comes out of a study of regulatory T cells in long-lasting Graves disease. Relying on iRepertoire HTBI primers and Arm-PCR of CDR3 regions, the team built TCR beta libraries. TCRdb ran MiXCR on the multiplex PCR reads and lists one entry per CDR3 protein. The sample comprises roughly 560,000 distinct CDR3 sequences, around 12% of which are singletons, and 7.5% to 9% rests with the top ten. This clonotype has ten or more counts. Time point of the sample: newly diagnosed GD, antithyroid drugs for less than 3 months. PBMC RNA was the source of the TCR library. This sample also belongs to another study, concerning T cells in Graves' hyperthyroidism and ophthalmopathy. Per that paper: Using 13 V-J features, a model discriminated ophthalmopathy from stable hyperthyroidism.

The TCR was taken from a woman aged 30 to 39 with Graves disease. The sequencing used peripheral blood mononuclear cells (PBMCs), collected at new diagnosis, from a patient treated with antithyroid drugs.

The CDR3 DNA sequence: TGTGCCAGCAGCGAGGCGGGTTTCGGAAACACCATATATTTT. Amino acid sequence: CASSEAGFGNTIYF. The chain combines TRBV13 with TRBJ1-3, with D unclear. V shed 5 bases and J shed 4 bases, with 12 bases lying between them. This CDR3 is 14 amino acids long. Germline V gene data show CDR1 as PRHDT and CDR2 as FYEKMQ (reference sequence).